The 29 T cell receptor beta chains below come from one sample, sequenced in a study of CXCR3-negative and CXCR3-positive naive CD8 T cells. The libraries of TRB cDNA were constructed through 5' RACE using UMI labels. TCRdb reprocessed the 5' RACE reads and keeps a single row for each CDR3 protein, giving no DNA. The ten most abundant clones cover about 1.1% of a sample with about 82,000 distinct CDR3 sequences. Sequenced sample: naive CXCR3- CD8+ T cells from blood. The subset denotes: CD45RO-CCR7+CD27+CD95- naive CD8+ T cells lacking CXCR3 (TNR3-). The receptors were sampled from a human donor in good health. Some clones in this sample may be carry-over from other donors' samples.

The gene calls are TRBV10-1 and TRBJ1-1; TCRdb designates TRBD1, a call that cannot be tested without DNA. Germline loops: CDR1 WNHNN, CDR2 SYGVQD (reference sequence). CDR3 length equals 17 residues. The CDR3 here is CASSESPGVGLNTEAFF.

The V gene is TRBV7-9, the J gene TRBJ1-2; there is no DNA to check the TCRdb D call of TRBD1. Per the germline V gene, CDR1 is SEHNR and CDR2 is FQNEAQ (reference sequence). The CDR3 runs 13 residues. The CDR3 sequence is CASSKELQDGYTF. Variable domain in full (rest from reference TRBV7-9 and TRBJ1-2): DTGVSQNPRHKITKRGQNVTFRCDPISEHNRLYWYRQTLGQGPEFLTYFQNEAQLEKSRLLSDRFSAERPKGSFSTLEIQRTEQGDSAMYLCASSKELQDGYTFGSGTRLTVV.

The chain joins TRBV29-1 to TRBJ2-2; the D gene TCRdb calls, TRBD1, cannot be checked with no DNA. This CDR3 region has 17 residues. Germline CDR1 and CDR2: SQVTM and ANQGSEA. CDR3 residues: CSVEAVNRDRDTGELFF.

This chain links TRBV28 with TRBJ1-1. CDR1 MDHEN and CDR2 SYDVKM come from the germline V gene. This CDR3 has 14 amino acids. CDR3 amino acids: CASSKRSQVWEAFF.

The gene calls are TRBV29-1 and TRBJ1-2; no DNA is available, so the TRBD1 call from TCRdb remains unchecked. This CDR3 is built from 13 residues. The germline gives CDR1 SQVTM, CDR2 ANQGSEA. The CDR3 sequence is CSVEGTGAYGYTF.

The rearrangement links TRBV7-9 to TRBJ2-5; the D call of TRBD1 rests on TCRdb alone, since no DNA is present to check it. CDR1 and CDR2 (germline): SEHNR, FQNEAQ (reference sequence). This CDR3 comprises 17 residues. CDR3 region: CASSLRDGALYQETQYF.

The chain recombines TRBV11-2 with TRBJ1-5. The length of the CDR3 is 15 residues. Germline V gives CDR1 SGHAT, CDR2 FQNNGV. CDR3: CASSLDRSSNQPQHF.

The chain uses TRBV20-1 and TRBJ2-3; TCRdb's D call, TRBD2, is unchecked because there is no DNA. Germline-derived CDR1 and CDR2 are DFQATT and SNEGSKA (reference sequence). The CDR3 extends over 16 amino acids. The CDR3 is CSAYTVAGANTDTQYF.

The chain couples TRBV29-1 to TRBJ2-7. CDR3 size: 12 residues. The germline V gene has CDR1 SQVTM and CDR2 ANQGSEA. This chain's CDR3 is CSVETEIYEQYF.

V is TRBV14 and J is TRBJ2-1; checking the TCRdb D call of TRBD1 is not possible without DNA. Germline CDR1 and CDR2: SGHDN and FVKESK. The CDR3 extends over 17 amino acids. CDR3 in amino acids: CASSLWWTGQGFNEQFF. Based on the CDR3 plus reference TRBV14 and TRBJ2-1, the full variable domain is EAGVTQFPSHSVIEKGQTVTLRCDPISGHDNLYWYRRVMGKEIKFLLHFVKESKQDESGMPNNRFLAERTGGTYSTLKVQPAELEDSGVYFCASSLWWTGQGFNEQFFGPGTRLTVL.

This chain connects TRBV20-1 to TRBJ1-2; TCRdb outputs TRBD1, but without DNA this stays unchecked. Germline V gives CDR1 DFQATT, CDR2 SNEGSKA (reference sequence). The CDR3 sequence is 12 residues long. The CDR3 reads CSAPWTDYGYTF.

The gene calls are TRBV7-9 and TRBJ1-2. Germline lookup yields CDR1 SEHNR and CDR2 FQNEAQ (reference sequence). This CDR3 is 14 amino acids long. This CDR3 is CASSLTDTDYGYTF.

The chain links TRBV7-2 to TRBJ1-1; TCRdb names TRBD1, which stays unverified in the absence of DNA. The germline gives CDR1 SGHTA, CDR2 FQGNSA. The CDR3 covers 15 residues. The CDR3 here is CASSLDTGSNTEAFF.

The chain is built from TRBV29-1 and TRBJ1-1. The CDR3 is made up of 13 amino acids. Germline V CDR1 and CDR2: SQVTM, ANQGSEA. CDR3 in amino acids: CSVEIQKNTEAFF.

The CDR3 sequence: CSAKPGRGNSYEQYF. V gene TRBV20-1 combines with J gene TRBJ2-7; TCRdb calls TRBD1, which cannot be checked without DNA. The CDR3 covers 15 residues. From germline, CDR1 is DFQATT and CDR2 SNEGSKA (reference sequence).

The rearrangement links TRBV11-1 to TRBJ2-7; as DNA is missing, the TRBD2 call by TCRdb cannot be tested. The germline V gene has CDR1 SGHAT and CDR2 FQDESV (reference sequence). The CDR3 covers 15 residues. The CDR3 protein is CASSLEAAGSYEQYF.

The V gene is TRBV6-1, the J gene TRBJ2-5; the TCRdb call, TRBD1, lacks DNA for checking. Germline V gene lookup returns CDR1 MNHNS and CDR2 SASEGT. This CDR3 spans 15 amino acids. Here the CDR3 reads CASSDRDRLQETQYF.

This chain links TRBV5-4 with TRBJ2-1; the TRBD1 assignment by TCRdb is unverifiable without DNA. The CDR3 has 16 residues. CDR1 is SGHNT and CDR2 is YYREEE in the germline V gene (reference sequence). The CDR3 is CASSPPPAGLKNEQFF.

The rearrangement uses TRBV28 and TRBJ2-1; checking the TCRdb D call of TRBD2 is not possible without DNA. Germline V gene data show CDR1 as MDHEN and CDR2 as SYDVKM. There are 16 residues in the CDR3. CDR3 amino acids: CASSLSAGSVFNEQFF.

The chain couples TRBV29-1 to TRBJ2-1. This CDR3 contains 16 residues. CDR1 is SQVTM, CDR2 ANQGSEA, per germline. Here the CDR3 reads CSVEVVLITSYNEQFF.

The chain combines TRBV3-1 with TRBJ2-5; TCRdb returns TRBD2, unconfirmable since there is no DNA. The CDR3 length is 16 residues. Germline V gene lookup returns CDR1 LGHDT and CDR2 YNNKEL (reference sequence). The CDR3 region is CASSQAAAVYQETQYF.

This rearrangement joins TRBV12-3 or TRBV12-4 to TRBJ2-4; TCRdb's D call, TRBD1, is unchecked because there is no DNA. This CDR3 contains 19 residues. CDR3 protein: CASSFSPFRDSLAKNIQYF.

This sequence joins TRBV28 and TRBJ2-4; TCRdb proposes TRBD2, but this gene call is untestable without DNA. CDR3 length: 17 amino acids. The germline V gene encodes CDR1 MDHEN and CDR2 SYDVKM. The CDR3 is CASSPQSGPLAKNIQYF.

This chain links TRBV10-2 with TRBJ2-1. The CDR3 is 13 residues long. The germline V gene has CDR1 WSHSY and CDR2 SAAADI. The CDR3 here is CASSEGPYNEQFF.

V is TRBV29-1 and J is TRBJ2-7; the D gene TCRdb calls, TRBD2, cannot be checked with no DNA. CDR1 and CDR2 from the germline V gene are SQVTM and ANQGSEA. CDR3 length equals 15 residues. This CDR3 is CSVEAAALGGYEQYF.

This chain joins TRBV10-2 and TRBJ2-7. Germline assignment: CDR1 WSHSY and CDR2 SAAADI. The CDR3 spans 13 residues. CDR3 loop: CASSVSLSYEQYF.

V usage is TRBV5-1 and J usage is TRBJ2-7; the TRBD1 assignment by TCRdb is unverifiable without DNA. The CDR3 has 14 amino acids. Germline V gene data show CDR1 as SGHRS and CDR2 as YFSETQ. Here the CDR3 reads CASSTWDGTYEQYF.

The chain couples TRBV29-1 to TRBJ2-7; absent DNA, TCRdb's TRBD1 call cannot be checked. Germline V gene lookup returns CDR1 SQVTM and CDR2 ANQGSEA. The CDR3 sequence is 15 residues long. CDR3 sequence reads: CSVEAETGDTYEQYF.

V gene TRBV18 combines with J gene TRBJ2-7. The length of the CDR3 is 14 residues. Germline loops: CDR1 KGHSH, CDR2 LQKENI. CDR3 loop: CASSPPWGSYEQYF.